Listed below are T cell receptor beta chains from one sample, sequenced in a study of CD8+ T cells in alopecia areata. Produced via immunoSEQ multiplex PCR; TCRdb's table is partial and in-frame only. The repertoire holds under 40,000 clones, with approximately 52% as singletons. The specimen sequenced was NKG2D-high CD8+ T cells sorted from blood. The source of these receptors is a human donor with alopecia areata. CDR3s include the opening cysteine and the closing phenylalanine or tryptophan. A D gene is named only where the DNA matches it firmly. Some rows mark clone size as missing; the rest say once, few, many or name a class of expanded clone.

>-|TRBJ2-5|TRBD2|TRBV7-9
CASSAPLGGKTQYF
TGTGCCAGCAGCGCCCCCCTGGGAGGGAAGACCCAGTACTTC
>-|TRBJ2-2|-|TRBV5-5
CASSLAILTGELFF
TGTGCCAGCAGCTTGGCCATCCTGACCGGGGAGCTGTTTTTT
>few|TRBJ1-1|TRBD1|TRBV16
CASSRDRNEAFF
TGTGCCAGCAGCCGGGACAGAAATGAAGCTTTCTTT
>-|TRBJ1-5|-|TRBV19
CASSIMWAGHDQPQHF
TGTGCCAGTAGTATAATGTGGGCAGGGCACGATCAGCCCCAGCATTTT
>-|TRBJ2-5|-|TRBV9
CASSYGGDLETQYF
TGTGCCAGCAGCTACGGCGGGGACCTGGAGACCCAGTACTTC
>-|TRBJ2-4|-|TRBV29-1
CSVGVRGINQYF
TGCAGCGTTGGCGTCAGGGGTATCAATCAGTACTTC
>few|TRBJ2-3|TRBD2|TRBV28
CASSHGLAGGPTDTQYF
TGTGCCAGCAGTCACGGACTAGCGGGAGGGCCCACAGATACGCAGTATTTT
>-|TRBJ2-3|-|TRBV7-3
CASSLGIFPSTDTQYF
TGTGCCAGCAGCTTAGGGATTTTCCCTAGCACAGATACGCAGTATTTT
>few|TRBJ2-3|TRBD2|TRBV13
CASSLGPAGGPNADTQYF
TGTGCCAGCAGCTTAGGTCCAGCGGGGGGGCCTAACGCAGATACGCAGTATTTT
>few|TRBJ1-4|TRBD1|TRBV9
CASSATGGGEKLFF
TGTGCCAGCAGCGCTACAGGGGGAGGTGAAAAACTGTTTTTT
>-|TRBJ1-5|TRBD1|TRBV28
CASSPTGGISNQPQHF
TGTGCCAGCAGTCCTACAGGGGGGATTAGCAATCAGCCCCAGCATTTT
>-|TRBJ1-2|TRBD1|TRBV4-1
CASSRSAGGSLGDGYTF
TGCGCCAGCAGCCGGTCGGCAGGGGGCTCTCTCGGTGATGGCTACACCTTC
>few|TRBJ2-5|-|TRBV7-2
CASSLAGGDGETQYF
TGTGCCAGCAGCTTAGCAGGCGGGGATGGGGAGACCCAGTACTTC
>-|TRBJ1-2|-|TRBV28
CASSPPGDYGYTF
TGTGCCAGCAGTCCCCCGGGGGACTATGGCTACACCTTC
>few|TRBJ1-2|-|TRBV7-9
CASSLLSSSSANYGYTF
TGTGCCAGCAGCCTCCTCTCCTCATCGAGCGCTAACTATGGCTACACCTTC
>-|TRBJ2-2|TRBD1|TRBV6-5
CASSYSGTAAIGELFF
TGTGCCAGCAGTTATTCCGGGACAGCCGCGATCGGGGAGCTGTTTTTT
>-|TRBJ2-7|-|TRBV13
CASSLGQAGPEEYF
TGTGCCAGCAGCTTAGGCCAGGCCGGACCGGAGGAGTACTTC
>-|TRBJ1-2|-|TRBV10-3
CAINGGPYGYTF
TGTGCCATCAACGGGGGCCCCTATGGCTACACCTTC
>-|TRBJ1-1|TRBD1|TRBV27
CASIHLQGADTEAFF
TGTGCCAGCATTCACCTACAGGGGGCGGACACTGAAGCTTTCTTT
>-|TRBJ2-7|TRBD1|TRBV30
CAFTGGYEQYF
TGTGCCTTTACAGGGGGCTACGAGCAGTACTTC
>few|TRBJ2-2|TRBD2|TRBV19
CASSKTFGTSFGTGELFF
TGTGCCAGTAGTAAAACGTTCGGGACTAGCTTCGGCACCGGGGAGCTGTTTTTT
>-|TRBJ2-3|-|TRBV6-5
CASSYGGGYTDTQYF
TGTGCCAGCAGTTACGGGGGAGGCTACACAGATACGCAGTATTTT
>-|TRBJ2-7|-|TRBV5-6
CASSLVGTDEQYF
TGTGCCAGCAGCTTGGTGGGGACTGACGAGCAGTACTTC
>-|TRBJ2-2|-|TRBV5-6
CASSWPDIGPNTGELFF
TGTGCCAGCAGCTGGCCGGACATTGGACCGAACACCGGGGAGCTGTTTTTT
>few|TRBJ2-2|-|TRBV7-8
CASSWGTPKGELFF
TGTGCCAGCAGCTGGGGGACACCGAAGGGGGAGCTGTTTTTT
>-|TRBJ2-3|-|TRBV7-3
CASSLLGGGGDTQYF
TGTGCCAGCAGCTTACTGGGGGGCGGCGGAGATACGCAGTATTTT
>-|TRBJ1-5|-|TRBV19
CASREMRRDTYNQPQHF
TGTGCCAGTAGGGAAATGCGGCGGGACACCTACAATCAGCCCCAGCATTTT
>-|TRBJ2-7|-|TRBV7-9
CASSLVRGEEQYF
TGTGCCAGCAGCTTAGTAAGGGGCGAGGAGCAGTACTTC